The clone carrying this T cell receptor beta chain was counted only a few times. These data belong to a study of blood T cell repertoires in COVID-19. At the level of the study: From T cells, B-cell-depleted T cells, or PBMCs came the material, which was cDNA or gDNA.

Profiled with immunoSEQ multiplex PCR; TCRdb holds only in-frame clones, not every one. The sample has approximately 250,000 clones, roughly 86% seen once. This CDR3 is 13 amino acids long. CDR1 and CDR2 from the germline V gene are LNHDA and SQIVND (reference sequence). Trimming took 5 bases from V and 4 from J, leaving 11 bases between them. This clonotype originated in a man over 45 with acute or convalescent COVID-19. The sample was peripheral blood. V and J are TRBV19 and TRBJ2-5; no firm D call. CDR3 DNA sequence: TGTGCCAGTAGTTCACAGTTCCCAGAGACCCAGTACTTC. This gives the protein CASSSQFPETQYF.